One TCR beta chain is described in this entry. Its antigen is undetermined. TCRdb processed the RT-PCR reads anew with MiXCR; each CDR3 protein has one entry. In the table there are about half a million distinct CDR3 sequences, around 8% of which are singletons. The data derive from a study of response to subunit inactivated influenza vaccine. Regarding the study as a whole: Authors suggested few new T cells are recruited by each seasonal influenza vaccination.

CDR1 is KGHDR, CDR2 SFDVKD, per germline. Trimming removed 2 bases at V and 8 bases at J, with 14 bases between. This CDR3 is built from 14 residues. Material: PBMCs from blood, obtained 23 months after vaccination. The chain employs TRBV24-1 and TRBJ1-2; perhaps TRBD1 as D (6 bases). This TCR was recovered from a man between 50 and 70 years old who received an inactivated influenza vaccine. CDR3 DNA sequence: TGTGCCACCAGTGATTGGGACACCGAGGGAGGCTACACCTTC. Amino acids: CATSDWDTEGGYTF.